This T cell receptor (beta chain) was identified during a study of regulatory T cells in long-lasting Graves disease. The germline V and J ends were trimmed by 5 bases and 2 bases, with 13 bases remaining between them. There are 13 residues in the CDR3. Germline CDR1 is DFQATT and CDR2 is SNEGSKA (reference sequence). This clonotype was recorded many times. The antigen is undetermined. Time point: persistent/refractory GD, antithyroid drugs over 5 years with positive TRAb. PBMCs provided the RNA from which the TCR library was made. Into tubes containing EDTA, roughly 8.3 milliliters of peripheral blood were drawn. General study findings and limits: TCR diversity was lower in persistent than newly diagnosed Graves' disease. There was favoring of TRBV28, TRBJ1-2 and TRBJ2-5 in persistent disease.

Arm-PCR of CDR3 regions with iRepertoire HTBI primers generated TCR beta libraries. MiXCR was run by TCRdb on the multiplex PCR reads, yielding one entry per CDR3 protein. The profile shows 350,000 to 500,000 distinct CDR3 sequences, approximately 22% of them singletons. This clonotype was sampled from a female donor with Graves disease. J is TRBJ2-7 and V is TRBV20-1, with D tentatively TRBD1 or TRBD2 (7 bases each). Sequencing was performed on peripheral blood mononuclear cells (PBMCs), taken when the disease was refractory, from a patient treated with antithyroid drugs. DNA for the CDR3: TGCAGTGCTCCCAGGGGGGGAACCTACGAGCAGTACTTC. Its translation is CSAPRGGTYEQYF.